This entry describes one T cell receptor beta chain. This clonotype occurred a few times. It lacks a known antigen. No per-base quality is available; no much larger clone lies one base away. These data come from a study of T cell repertoires in cytomegalovirus infection (dated by TCRdb to the late 2010s). For context, the study as a whole: Recently identified HLA-C-restricted CMV epitopes, whose presentation resists viral immunomodulation, were targeted by peptide stimulations together with well-studied HLA-B-restricted epitopes. Donor HLA type was relevant to the analysis, as public TCR beta signatures indicated carriage of CMV infection together with the matching HLA type.

Sequenced using an Illumina HiSeq 1500. In TCRdb, the public reads were trimmed at Q25 with fastp and aligned with MiXCR, with productive beta chains retained. Each CDR3 protein appears once, grouped with its most common genes and DNA. The sample table contains 140,000 to 150,000 distinct CDR3 sequences; only one count was recorded for around 30% of them. In total, the top ten clones hold around 50% of the sample. Reading the label with the study, this specimen's treatment or condition is: in vitro stimulation with specific CMV peptide epitopes to enrich CMV-specific T cells. Summary of the overall study and its limitations: The ex vivo response was dominated by HLA-C-restricted CMV-specific TCR beta clonotypes, which also provided the single most frequent clonotype in two of eight donors. In both this cohort and an independent roughly 350-donor cohort, the cumulative frequency of public TCR beta family members distinguished carriers of CMV infection plus the relevant HLA type.

The germline V gene yields MNHEY for CDR1 and SVGAGI for CDR2. V is pared back by 5 bases and J by 8 bases, with 12 bases lying between the germline termini. The CDR3 measures 13 amino acids from cysteine to phenylalanine. The DNA shown is the 39-base CDR3, in frame from base 1. The chain employs TRBV6-5 and TRBJ1-4; the D gene is possibly TRBD1, with 5 bases matching. This clonotype originated in a human donor in good health (CMV status not recorded). Some clones in this sample may be carry-over from other donors' samples. This sample comprised CD8+ T cells from cultured PBMCs, obtained from culture after CMV antigen stimulation. This receptor carries the CDR3 CASSNQGDEKLFF. Here is the DNA: TGTGCCAGCAGTAACCAGGGAGACGAAAAACTGTTTTTT.